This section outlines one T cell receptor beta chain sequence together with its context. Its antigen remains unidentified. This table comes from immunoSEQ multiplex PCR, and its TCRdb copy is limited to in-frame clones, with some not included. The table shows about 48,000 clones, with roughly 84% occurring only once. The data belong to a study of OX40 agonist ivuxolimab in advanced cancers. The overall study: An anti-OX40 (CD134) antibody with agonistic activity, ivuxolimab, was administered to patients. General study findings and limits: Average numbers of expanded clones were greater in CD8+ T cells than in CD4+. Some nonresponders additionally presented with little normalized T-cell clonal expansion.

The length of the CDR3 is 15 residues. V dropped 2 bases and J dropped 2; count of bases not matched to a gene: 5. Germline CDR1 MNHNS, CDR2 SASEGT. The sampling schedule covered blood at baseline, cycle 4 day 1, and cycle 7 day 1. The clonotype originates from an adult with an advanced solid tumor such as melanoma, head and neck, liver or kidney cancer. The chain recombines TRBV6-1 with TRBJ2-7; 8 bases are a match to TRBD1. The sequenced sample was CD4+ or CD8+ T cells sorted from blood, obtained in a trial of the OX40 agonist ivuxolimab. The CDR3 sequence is CASSEFPDRAYEQYF. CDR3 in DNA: TGTGCCAGCAGTGAATTCCCGGACAGGGCCTACGAGCAGTACTTC.